This T cell receptor beta chain was sequenced in a study of blood T cell repertoires in COVID-19. Study details: Sample material is recorded as cDNA or gDNA derived from T cells, B-cell-depleted T cells, or PBMCs.

Source study methods: From reference gene primer amplification, estimates of nucleated cell counts were derived. Assay: immunoSEQ multiplex PCR; the TCRdb copy retains only in-frame clones and omits some. Clone size and V and J calls were adopted from that table, with D and trimming inferred from the DNA. This table has 100,000 to 130,000 clones, roughly 84% appearing once. This clone was seen more than once but under ten times. The CDR3 is 13 amino acids. Germline assignment: CDR1 SGHTA and CDR2 FQGNSA. Trimming removed 4 bases from V and 11 bases from J; junction bases left unmatched: 7. The chain joins TRBV7-2 to TRBJ2-1, with 8 bases lining up with TRBD2. Source material: peripheral blood. This TCR was sampled from a human donor in a cohort sampled during active COVID-19. The CDR3 DNA follows: TGTGCCAGCAGCTCGAAGCGGGGGTCGAAGCAGTTCTTC. Protein: CASSSKRGSKQFF.